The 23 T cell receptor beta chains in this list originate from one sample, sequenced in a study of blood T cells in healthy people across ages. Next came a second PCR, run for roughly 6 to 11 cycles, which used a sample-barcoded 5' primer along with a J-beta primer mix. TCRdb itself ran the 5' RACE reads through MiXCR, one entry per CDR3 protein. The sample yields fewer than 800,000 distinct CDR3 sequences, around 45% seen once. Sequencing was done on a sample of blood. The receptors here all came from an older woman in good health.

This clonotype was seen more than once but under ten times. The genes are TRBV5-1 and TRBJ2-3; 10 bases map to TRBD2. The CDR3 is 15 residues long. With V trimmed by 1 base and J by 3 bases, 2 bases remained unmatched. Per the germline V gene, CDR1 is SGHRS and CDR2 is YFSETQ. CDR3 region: CASSLNSGRTDTQYF. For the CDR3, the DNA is TGCGCCAGCAGCTTGAATAGCGGGAGGACAGATACGCAGTATTTT.

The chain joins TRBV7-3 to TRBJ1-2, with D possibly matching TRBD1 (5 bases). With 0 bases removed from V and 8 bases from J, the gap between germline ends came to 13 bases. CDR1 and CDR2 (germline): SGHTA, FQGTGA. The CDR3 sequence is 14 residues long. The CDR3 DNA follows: TGTGCCAGCAGCTTAACGAGGAGGGGAGGAGGCTACACCTTC. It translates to CASSLTRRGGGYTF.

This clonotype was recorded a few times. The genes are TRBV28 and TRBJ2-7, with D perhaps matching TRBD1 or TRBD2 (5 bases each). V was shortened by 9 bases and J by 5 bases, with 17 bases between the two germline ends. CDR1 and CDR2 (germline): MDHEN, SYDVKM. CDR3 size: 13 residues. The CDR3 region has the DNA TGTGCCAGTCGCCCCCGGGGACGGGACGAGCAGTACTTC. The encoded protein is CASRPRGRDEQYF.

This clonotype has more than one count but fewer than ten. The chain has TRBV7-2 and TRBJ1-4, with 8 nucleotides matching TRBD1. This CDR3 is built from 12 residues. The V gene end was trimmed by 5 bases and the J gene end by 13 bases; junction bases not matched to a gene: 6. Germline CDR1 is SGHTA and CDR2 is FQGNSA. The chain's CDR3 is CASSKDRGGLFF. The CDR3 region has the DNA TGTGCCAGCAGCAAAGACAGGGGAGGACTGTTTTTT.

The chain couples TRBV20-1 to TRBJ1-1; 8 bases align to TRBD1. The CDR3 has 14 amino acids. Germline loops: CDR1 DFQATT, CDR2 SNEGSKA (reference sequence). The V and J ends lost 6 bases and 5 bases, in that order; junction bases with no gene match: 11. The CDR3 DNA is TGCAGTGCGGACGACAGGGGCGGGAGAACTGAAGCTTTCTTT. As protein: CSADDRGGRTEAFF.

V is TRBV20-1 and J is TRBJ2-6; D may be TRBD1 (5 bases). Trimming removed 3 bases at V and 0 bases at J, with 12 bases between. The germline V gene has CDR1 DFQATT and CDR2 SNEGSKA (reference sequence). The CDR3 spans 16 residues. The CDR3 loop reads CSASHTTDSGANVLTF. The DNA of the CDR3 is TGCAGTGCTAGCCACACGACAGACTCTGGGGCCAACGTCCTGACTTTC.

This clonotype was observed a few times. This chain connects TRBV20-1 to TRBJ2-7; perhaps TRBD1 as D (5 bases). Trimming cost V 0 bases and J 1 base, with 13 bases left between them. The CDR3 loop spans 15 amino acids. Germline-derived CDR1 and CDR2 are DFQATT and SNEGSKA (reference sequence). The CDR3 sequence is CSARDQGRVSYEQYF. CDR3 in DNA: TGCAGTGCTAGAGATCAGGGCAGGGTTTCCTACGAGCAGTACTTC.

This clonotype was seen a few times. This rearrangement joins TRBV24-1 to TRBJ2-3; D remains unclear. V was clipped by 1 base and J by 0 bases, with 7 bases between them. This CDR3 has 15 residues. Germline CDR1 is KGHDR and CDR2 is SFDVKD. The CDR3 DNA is TGTGCCACCAGTGATTTCGGCAGGAGCACAGATACGCAGTATTTT. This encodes CATSDFGRSTDTQYF.

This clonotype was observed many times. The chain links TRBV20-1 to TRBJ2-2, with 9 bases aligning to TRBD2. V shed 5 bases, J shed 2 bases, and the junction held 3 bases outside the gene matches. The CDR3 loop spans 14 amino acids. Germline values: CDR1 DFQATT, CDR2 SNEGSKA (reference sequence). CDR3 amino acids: CSAPTSGNTGELFF. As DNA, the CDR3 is TGCAGTGCTCCGACTAGCGGTAACACCGGGGAGCTGTTTTTT.

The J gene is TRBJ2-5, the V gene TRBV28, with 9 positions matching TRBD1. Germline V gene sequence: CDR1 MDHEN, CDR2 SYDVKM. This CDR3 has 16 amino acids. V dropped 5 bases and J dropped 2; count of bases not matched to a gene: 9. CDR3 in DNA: TGTGCCAGCAGTCCGGGACAGGGCCGATATCAAGAGACCCAGTACTTC. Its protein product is CASSPGQGRYQETQYF.

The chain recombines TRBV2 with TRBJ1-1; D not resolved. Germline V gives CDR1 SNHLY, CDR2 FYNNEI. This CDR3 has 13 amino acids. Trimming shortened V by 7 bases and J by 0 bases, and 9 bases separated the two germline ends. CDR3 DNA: TGTGCCAGCATGGCCGCGATGAACACTGAAGCTTTCTTT. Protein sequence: CASMAAMNTEAFF.

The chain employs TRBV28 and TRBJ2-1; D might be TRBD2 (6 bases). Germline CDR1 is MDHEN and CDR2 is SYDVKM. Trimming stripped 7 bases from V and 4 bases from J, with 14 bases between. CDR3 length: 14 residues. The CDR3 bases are TGTGCCAGCATCATGGGGGGAGCGTACAATGAGCAGTTCTTC. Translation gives CASIMGGAYNEQFF.

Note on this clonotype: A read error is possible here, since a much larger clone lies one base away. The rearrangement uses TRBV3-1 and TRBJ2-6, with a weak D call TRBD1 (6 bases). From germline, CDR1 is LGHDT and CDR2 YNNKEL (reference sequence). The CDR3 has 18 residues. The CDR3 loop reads CASSHRHRALSGANALTF. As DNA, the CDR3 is TGTGCCAGCAGCCATCGGCACAGGGCCTTGTCTGGGGCCAACGCCCTGACTTTC.

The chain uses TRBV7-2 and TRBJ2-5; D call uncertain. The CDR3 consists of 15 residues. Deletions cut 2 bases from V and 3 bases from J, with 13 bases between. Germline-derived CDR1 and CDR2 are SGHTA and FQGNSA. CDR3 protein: CASSLWARREETQYF. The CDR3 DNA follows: TGTGCCAGCAGCTTATGGGCTCGACGAGAAGAGACCCAGTACTTC.

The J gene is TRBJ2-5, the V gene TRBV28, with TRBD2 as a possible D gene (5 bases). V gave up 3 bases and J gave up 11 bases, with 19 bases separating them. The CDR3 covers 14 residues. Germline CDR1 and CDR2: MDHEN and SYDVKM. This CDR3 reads CASSFAGFGNEQYF. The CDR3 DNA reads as TGTGCCAGCAGTTTCGCGGGTTTTGGCAATGAGCAGTACTTC.

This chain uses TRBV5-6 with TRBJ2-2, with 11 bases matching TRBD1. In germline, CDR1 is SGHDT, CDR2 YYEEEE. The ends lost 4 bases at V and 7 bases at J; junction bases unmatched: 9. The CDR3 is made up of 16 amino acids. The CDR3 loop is CASSPLGTGGDGELFF. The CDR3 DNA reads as TGTGCCAGCAGCCCCTTGGGGACAGGGGGTGACGGGGAGCTGTTTTTT.

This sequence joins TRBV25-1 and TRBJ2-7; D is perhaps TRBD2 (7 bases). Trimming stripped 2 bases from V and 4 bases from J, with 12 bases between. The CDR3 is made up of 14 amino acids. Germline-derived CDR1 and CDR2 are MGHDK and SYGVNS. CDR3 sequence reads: CASSELGGAYEQYF. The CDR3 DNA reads TGTGCCAGCAGTGAACTGGGGGGGGCTTACGAGCAGTACTTC.

CDR3: CASSRRDTSRSTEAFF. CDR3 coding DNA: TGTGCCAGCAGTAGACGGGACACCTCAAGGAGCACTGAAGCTTTCTTT. The genes are TRBV6-2 or TRBV6-3 and TRBJ1-1; D might be TRBD1 (6 bases). Germline CDR1 reads MNHEY; CDR2 reads SVGEGT. This CDR3 region has 16 residues. Trimming removed 5 bases at V and 4 bases at J, with 20 bases between.

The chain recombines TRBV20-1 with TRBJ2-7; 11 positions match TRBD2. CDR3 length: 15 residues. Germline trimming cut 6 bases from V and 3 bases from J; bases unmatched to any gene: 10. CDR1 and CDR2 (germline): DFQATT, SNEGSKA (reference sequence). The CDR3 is CSAQLPLAGGYEQYF. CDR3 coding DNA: TGCAGTGCGCAACTACCTCTAGCGGGAGGCTACGAGCAGTACTTC.

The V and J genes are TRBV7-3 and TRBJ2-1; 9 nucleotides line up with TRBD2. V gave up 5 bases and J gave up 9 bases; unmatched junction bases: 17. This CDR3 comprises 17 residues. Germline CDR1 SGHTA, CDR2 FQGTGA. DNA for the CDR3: TGTGCCAGCAGCCCAGACGCCCCTACGGCGGGAGGGTTTGAGCAGTTCTTC. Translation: CASSPDAPTAGGFEQFF.

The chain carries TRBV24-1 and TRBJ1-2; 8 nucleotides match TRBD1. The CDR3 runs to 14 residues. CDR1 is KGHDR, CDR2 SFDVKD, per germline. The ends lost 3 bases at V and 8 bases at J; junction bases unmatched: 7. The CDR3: CATSDPTGVSGYTF. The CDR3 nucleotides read TGTGCCACCAGTGATCCGACAGGGGTGAGCGGCTACACCTTC.

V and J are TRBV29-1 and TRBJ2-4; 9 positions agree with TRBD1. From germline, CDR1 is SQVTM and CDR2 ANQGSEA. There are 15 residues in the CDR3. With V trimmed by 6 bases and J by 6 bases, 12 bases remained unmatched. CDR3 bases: TGCAGCGTCCTTGGGACAGGGAGAGGGGGAAACATTCAGTACTTC. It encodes CSVLGTGRGGNIQYF.

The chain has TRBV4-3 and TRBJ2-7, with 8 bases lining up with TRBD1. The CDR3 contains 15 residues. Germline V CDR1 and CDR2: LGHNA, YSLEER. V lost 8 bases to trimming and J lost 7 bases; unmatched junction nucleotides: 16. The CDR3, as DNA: TGCGCCAGCTCGAACCGGGACAGGCCCCTCCGTGAGCAGTACTTC. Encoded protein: CASSNRDRPLREQYF.